This T cell receptor beta chain comes out of a study of blood T cell repertoires in COVID-19. Study context: From the United States, Italy and Spain came samples of acute and convalescent COVID-19. In each case, the material was cDNA or gDNA derived from T cells, B-cell-depleted T cells, or PBMCs.

Sequencing used immunoSEQ multiplex PCR; TCRdb keeps in-frame clones, though not all of them. The profile shows some 700,000 clones, 70% to 90% of them singletons. The V gene lost 3 bases and the J gene lost 10 bases, with 23 bases spanning the gap. The CDR3 has 17 amino acids. Germline V gives CDR1 SGHRS, CDR2 YFSETQ. The V call is TRBV5-1, the J call TRBJ1-6; no clear D. The sequence was obtained from a woman aged 18-35 years with acute or convalescent COVID-19. The sequenced sample was peripheral blood. The CDR3 reads CASSYGLGIPPLSPLHF. Written as DNA, the CDR3 is TGCGCCAGCAGCTACGGACTTGGTATCCCTCCACTATCACCCCTCCACTTT. Based on the CDR3 plus reference TRBV5-1 and TRBJ1-6, the full variable domain is KAGVTQTPRYLIKTRGQQVTLSCSPISGHRSVSWYQQTPGQGLQFLFEYFSETQRNKGNFPGRFSGRQFSNSRSEMNVSTLELGDSALYLCASSYGLGIPPLSPLHFGNGTRLTVT.